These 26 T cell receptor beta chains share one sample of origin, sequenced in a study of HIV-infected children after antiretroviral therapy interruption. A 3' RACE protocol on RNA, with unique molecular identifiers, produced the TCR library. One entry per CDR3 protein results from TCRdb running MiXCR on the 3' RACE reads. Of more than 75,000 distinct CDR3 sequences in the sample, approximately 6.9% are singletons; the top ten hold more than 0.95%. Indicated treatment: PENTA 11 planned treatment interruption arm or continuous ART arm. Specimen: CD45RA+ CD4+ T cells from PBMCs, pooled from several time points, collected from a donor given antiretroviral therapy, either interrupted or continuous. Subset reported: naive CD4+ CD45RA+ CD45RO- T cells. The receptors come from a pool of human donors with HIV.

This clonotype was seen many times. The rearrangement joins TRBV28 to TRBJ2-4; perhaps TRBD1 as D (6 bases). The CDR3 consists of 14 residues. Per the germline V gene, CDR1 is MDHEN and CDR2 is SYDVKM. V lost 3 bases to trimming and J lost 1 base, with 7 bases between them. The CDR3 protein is CASSFGQAKNIQYF. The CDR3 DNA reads TGTGCCAGCAGTTTCGGACAGGCCAAAAACATTCAGTACTTC. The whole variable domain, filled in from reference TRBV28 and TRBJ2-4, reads DVKVTQSSRYLVKRTGEKVFLECVQDMDHENMFWYRQDPGLGLRLIYFSYDVKMKEKGDIPEGYSVSREKKERFSLILESASTNQTSMYLCASSFGQAKNIQYFGAGTRLSVL.

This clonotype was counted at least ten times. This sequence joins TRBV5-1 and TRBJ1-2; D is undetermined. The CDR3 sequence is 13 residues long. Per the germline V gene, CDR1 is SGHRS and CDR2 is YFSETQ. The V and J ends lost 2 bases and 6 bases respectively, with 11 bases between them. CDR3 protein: CASSFDTSNGYTF. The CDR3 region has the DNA TGCGCCAGCAGCTTCGACACGAGCAATGGCTACACCTTC.

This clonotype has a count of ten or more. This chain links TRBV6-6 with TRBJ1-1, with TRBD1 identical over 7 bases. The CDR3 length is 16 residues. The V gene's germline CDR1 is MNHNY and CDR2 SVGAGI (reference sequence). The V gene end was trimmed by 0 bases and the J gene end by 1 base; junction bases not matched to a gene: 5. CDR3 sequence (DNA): TGTGCCAGCAGTTACTCGAGGGGACAGTCGAACACTGAAGCTTTCTTT. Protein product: CASSYSRGQSNTEAFF.

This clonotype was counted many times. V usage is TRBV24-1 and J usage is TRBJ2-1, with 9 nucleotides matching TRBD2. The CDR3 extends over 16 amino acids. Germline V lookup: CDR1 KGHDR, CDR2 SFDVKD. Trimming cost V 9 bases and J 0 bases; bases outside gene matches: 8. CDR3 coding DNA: TGTGCCACCGGAGATAGCGGGGGCCGCTCCTACAATGAGCAGTTCTTC. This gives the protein CATGDSGGRSYNEQFF.

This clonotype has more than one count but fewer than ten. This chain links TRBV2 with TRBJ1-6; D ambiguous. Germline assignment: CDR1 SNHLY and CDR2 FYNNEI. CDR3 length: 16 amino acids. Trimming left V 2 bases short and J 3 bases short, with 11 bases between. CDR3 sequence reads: CASSEISPSYNSPLHF. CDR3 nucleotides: TGTGCCAGCAGTGAAATCTCACCCAGCTATAATTCACCCCTCCACTTT.

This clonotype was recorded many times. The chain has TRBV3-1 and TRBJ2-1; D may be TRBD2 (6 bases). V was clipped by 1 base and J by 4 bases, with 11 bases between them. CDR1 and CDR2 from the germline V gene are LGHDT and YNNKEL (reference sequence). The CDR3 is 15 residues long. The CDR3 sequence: CASSQGGSGYNEQFF. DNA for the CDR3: TGTGCCAGCAGCCAAGGGGGTAGCGGATACAATGAGCAGTTCTTC.

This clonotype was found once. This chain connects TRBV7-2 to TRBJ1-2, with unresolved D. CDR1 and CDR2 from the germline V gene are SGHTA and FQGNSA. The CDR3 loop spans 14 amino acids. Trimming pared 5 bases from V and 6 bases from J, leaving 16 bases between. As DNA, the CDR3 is TGTGCCAGCAGCCCAGAACCGGCGTTCCATGGCTACACCTTC. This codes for CASSPEPAFHGYTF.

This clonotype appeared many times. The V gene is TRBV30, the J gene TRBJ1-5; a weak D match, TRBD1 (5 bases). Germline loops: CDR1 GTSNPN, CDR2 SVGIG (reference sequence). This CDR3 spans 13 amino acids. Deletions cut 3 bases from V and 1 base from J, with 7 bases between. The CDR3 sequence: CAWSGASNQPQHF. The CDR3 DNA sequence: TGTGCCTGGAGCGGGGCGAGCAATCAGCCCCAGCATTTT.

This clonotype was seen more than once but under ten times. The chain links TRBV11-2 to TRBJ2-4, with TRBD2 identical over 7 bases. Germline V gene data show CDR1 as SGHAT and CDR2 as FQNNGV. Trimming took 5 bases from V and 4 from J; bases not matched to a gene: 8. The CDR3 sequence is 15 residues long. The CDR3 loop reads CASSRISGRKNIQYF. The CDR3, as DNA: TGTGCCAGCAGCCGGATTAGCGGGCGTAAAAACATTCAGTACTTC.

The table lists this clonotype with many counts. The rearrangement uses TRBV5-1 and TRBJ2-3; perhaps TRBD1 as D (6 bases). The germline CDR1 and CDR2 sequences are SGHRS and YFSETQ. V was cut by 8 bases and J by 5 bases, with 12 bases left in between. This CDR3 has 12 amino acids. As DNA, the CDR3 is TGCGCCAGTTCACAGGGTTTAGATACGCAGTATTTT. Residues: CASSQGLDTQYF.

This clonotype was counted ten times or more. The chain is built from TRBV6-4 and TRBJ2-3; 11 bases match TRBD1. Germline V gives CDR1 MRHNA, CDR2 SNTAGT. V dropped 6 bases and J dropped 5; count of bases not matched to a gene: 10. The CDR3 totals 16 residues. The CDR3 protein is CASRRPGQGGRDTQYF. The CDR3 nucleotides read TGTGCCAGCAGACGACCGGGACAGGGGGGCCGAGATACGCAGTATTTT.

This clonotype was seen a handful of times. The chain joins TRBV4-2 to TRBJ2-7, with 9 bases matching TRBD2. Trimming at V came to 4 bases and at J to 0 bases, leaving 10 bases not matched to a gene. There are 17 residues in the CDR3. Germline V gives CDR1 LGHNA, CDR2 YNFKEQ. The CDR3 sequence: CASSPQLAGRSSYEQYF. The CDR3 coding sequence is TGTGCCAGCAGCCCTCAGCTAGCGGGGAGGAGCTCCTACGAGCAGTACTTC.

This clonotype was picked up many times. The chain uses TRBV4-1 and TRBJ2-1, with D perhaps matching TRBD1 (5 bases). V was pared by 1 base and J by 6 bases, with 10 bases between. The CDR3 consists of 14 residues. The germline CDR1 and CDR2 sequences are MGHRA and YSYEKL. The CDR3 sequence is CASSQGQGFNEQFF. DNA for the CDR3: TGCGCCAGCAGCCAAGGTCAGGGTTTCAATGAGCAGTTCTTC.

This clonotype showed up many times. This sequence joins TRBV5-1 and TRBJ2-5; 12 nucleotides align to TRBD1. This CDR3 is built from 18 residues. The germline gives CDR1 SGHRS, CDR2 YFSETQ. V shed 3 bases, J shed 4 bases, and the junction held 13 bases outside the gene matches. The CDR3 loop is CASSSNVPGQGARETQYF. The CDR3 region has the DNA TGCGCCAGCAGCTCCAATGTGCCGGGACAGGGGGCAAGAGAGACCCAGTACTTC.

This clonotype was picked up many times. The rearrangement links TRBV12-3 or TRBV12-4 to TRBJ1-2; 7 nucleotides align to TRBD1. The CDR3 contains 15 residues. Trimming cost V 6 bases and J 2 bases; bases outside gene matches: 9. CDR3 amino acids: CASREKGGQNYGYTF. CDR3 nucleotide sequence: TGTGCCAGCAGAGAAAAGGGGGGACAGAACTATGGCTACACCTTC.

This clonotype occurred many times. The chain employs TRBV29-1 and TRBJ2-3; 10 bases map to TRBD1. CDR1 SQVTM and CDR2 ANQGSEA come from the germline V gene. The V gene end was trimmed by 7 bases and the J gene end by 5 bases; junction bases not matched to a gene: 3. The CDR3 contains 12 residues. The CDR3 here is CSADRGGDTQYF. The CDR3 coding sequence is TGCAGCGCGGACAGGGGGGGAGATACGCAGTATTTT.

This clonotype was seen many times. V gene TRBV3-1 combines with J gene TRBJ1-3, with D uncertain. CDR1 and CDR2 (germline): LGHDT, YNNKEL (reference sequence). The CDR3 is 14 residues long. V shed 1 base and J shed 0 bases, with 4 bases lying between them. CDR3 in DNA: TGTGCCAGCAGCCAAGCGGACTCTGGAAACACCATATATTTT. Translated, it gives CASSQADSGNTIYF.

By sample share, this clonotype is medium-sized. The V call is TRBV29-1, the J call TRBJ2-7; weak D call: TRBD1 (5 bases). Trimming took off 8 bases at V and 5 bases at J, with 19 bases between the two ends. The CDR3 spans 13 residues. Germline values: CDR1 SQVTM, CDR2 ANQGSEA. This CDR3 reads CSSEAGRAHEQYF. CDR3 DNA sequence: TGCAGCTCTGAAGCCGGCAGGGCCCACGAGCAGTACTTC.

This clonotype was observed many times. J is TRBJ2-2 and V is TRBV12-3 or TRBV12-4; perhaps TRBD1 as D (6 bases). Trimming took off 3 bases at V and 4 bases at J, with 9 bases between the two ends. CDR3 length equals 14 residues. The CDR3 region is CASSLGTPTGELFF. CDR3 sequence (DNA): TGTGCCAGCAGTTTGGGGACACCCACCGGGGAGCTGTTTTTT.

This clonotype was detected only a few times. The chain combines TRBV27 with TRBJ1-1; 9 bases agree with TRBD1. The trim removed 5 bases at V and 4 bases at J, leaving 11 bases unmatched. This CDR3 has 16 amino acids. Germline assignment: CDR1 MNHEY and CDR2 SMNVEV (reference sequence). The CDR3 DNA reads TGTGCCAGCAGTAAGCCGGGACAGGGAAGCGGCACTGAAGCTTTCTTT. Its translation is CASSKPGQGSGTEAFF.

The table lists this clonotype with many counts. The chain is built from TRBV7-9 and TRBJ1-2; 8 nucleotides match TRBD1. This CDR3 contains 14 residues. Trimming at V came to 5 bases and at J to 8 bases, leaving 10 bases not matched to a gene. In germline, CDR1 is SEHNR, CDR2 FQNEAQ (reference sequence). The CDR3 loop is CASSQVGQGYGYTF. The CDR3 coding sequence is TGTGCCAGCAGCCAAGTCGGACAGGGCTACGGCTACACCTTC.

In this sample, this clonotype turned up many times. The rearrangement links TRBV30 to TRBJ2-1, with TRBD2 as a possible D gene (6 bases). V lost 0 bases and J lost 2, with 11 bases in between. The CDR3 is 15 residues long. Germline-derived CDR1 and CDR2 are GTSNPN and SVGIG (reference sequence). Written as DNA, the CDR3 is TGTGCCTGGAGTGTAGGTAGCGGTCCCTACAATGAGCAGTTCTTC. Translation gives CAWSVGSGPYNEQFF. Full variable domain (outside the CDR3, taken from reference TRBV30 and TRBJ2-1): SQTIHQWPATLVQPVGSPLSLECTVEGTSNPNLYWYRQAAGRGLQLLFYSVGIGQISSEVPQNLSASRPQDRQFILSSKKLLLSDSGFYLCAWSVGSGPYNEQFFGPGTRLTVL.

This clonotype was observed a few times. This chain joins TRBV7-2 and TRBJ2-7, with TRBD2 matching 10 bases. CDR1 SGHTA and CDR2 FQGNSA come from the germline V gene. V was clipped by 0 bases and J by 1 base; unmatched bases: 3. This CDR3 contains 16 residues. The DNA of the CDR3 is TGTGCCAGCAGCTTAGCTAGCGGGGGGAGATCCTACGAGCAGTACTTC. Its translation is CASSLASGGRSYEQYF.

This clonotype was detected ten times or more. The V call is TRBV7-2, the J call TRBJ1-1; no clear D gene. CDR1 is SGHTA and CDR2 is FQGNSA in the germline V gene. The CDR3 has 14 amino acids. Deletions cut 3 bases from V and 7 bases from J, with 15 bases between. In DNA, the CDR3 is TGTGCCAGCAGCTTGAGAACGAGGTTAAATGAAGCTTTCTTT. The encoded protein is CASSLRTRLNEAFF. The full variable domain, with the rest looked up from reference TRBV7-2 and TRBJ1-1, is GAGVSQSPSNKVTEKGKDVELRCDPISGHTALYWYRQSLGQGLEFLIYFQGNSAPDKSGLPSDRFSAERTGGSVSTLTIQRTQQEDSAVYLCASSLRTRLNEAFFGQGTRLTVV.

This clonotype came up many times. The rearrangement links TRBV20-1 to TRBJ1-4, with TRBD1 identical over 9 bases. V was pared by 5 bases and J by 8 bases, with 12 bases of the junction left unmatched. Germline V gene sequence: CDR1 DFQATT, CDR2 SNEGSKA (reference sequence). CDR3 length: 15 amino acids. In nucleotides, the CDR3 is TGCAGTGCTGCCTCACGGACAGGGGTTGGCGAAAAACTGTTTTTT. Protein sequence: CSAASRTGVGEKLFF.

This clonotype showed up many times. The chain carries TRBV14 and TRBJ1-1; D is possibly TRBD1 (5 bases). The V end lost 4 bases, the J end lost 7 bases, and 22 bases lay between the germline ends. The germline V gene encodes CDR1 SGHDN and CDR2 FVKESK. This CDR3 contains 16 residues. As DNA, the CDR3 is TGTGCCAGCAGCCCATTTTCGAGGTTGGGGGTTGGTGAAGCTTTCTTT. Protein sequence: CASSPFSRLGVGEAFF.